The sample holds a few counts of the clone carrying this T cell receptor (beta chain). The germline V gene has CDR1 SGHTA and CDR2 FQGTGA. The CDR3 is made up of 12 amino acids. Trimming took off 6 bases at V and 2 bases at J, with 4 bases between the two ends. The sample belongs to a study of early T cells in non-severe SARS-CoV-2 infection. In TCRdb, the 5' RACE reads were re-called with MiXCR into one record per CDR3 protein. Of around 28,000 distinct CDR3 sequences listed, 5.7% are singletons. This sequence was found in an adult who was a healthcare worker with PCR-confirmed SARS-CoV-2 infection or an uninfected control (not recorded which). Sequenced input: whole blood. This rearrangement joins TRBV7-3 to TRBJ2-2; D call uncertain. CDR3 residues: CASSSNTGELFF. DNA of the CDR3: TGTGCCAGCAGTTCAAACACCGGGGAGCTGTTTTTT. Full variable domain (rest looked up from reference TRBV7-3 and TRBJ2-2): GAGVSQTPSNKVTEKGKYVELRCDPISGHTALYWYRQSLGQGPEFLIYFQGTGAADDSGLPNDRFFAVRPEGSVSTLKIQRTERGDSAVYLCASSSNTGELFFGEGSRLTVL.